This T cell receptor beta chain was captured in a study of shared clonotypes between healthy human individuals. Only CD45RO-negative cells positively selected for CCR7 counted as naive CD8 cells, so terminally differentiated effector memory CD45RA+ cells were excluded. Every donor, a Caucasian adult, lived in Nashville, Tennessee. The data were produced by immunoSEQ multiplex PCR, yet TCRdb's version contains in-frame clones alone and is incomplete. The table records over 750,000 clones, about 96% of them present only once. This TCR derives from a man aged 25 to 45 in good health. The sample comprised naive CD8+ T cells sorted from blood.

The CDR3 protein is CASSELGGPTYEQYF. The CDR3 DNA follows: TGTGCCAGCAGTGAACTTGGGGGCCCTACCTACGAGCAGTACTTC. The gene calls are TRBV25-1 and TRBJ2-7; D may be TRBD1 (6 bases). Deletions cut 2 bases from V and 2 bases from J, with 13 bases between. This CDR3 region has 15 residues. Per the germline V gene, CDR1 is MGHDK and CDR2 is SYGVNS.